This T cell receptor beta chain was found in a study of blood T cell repertoires in COVID-19. For the study at large: PBMCs, B-cell-depleted T cells, or T cells provided the cDNA or gDNA that made up the material.

The CDR3 consists of 14 residues. The V end lost 2 bases, the J end lost 2 bases, and 10 bases lay between the germline ends. From germline, CDR1 is SEHNR and CDR2 FQNEAQ (reference sequence). Assay used: immunoSEQ multiplex PCR; TCRdb lists only in-frame clones, some missing. The sample holds approximately 26,000 clones, approximately 82% seen once. The V and J genes are TRBV7-9 and TRBJ2-7; TRBD2 is a possible D gene (5 bases). This TCR was recovered from a man aged 80 or over with active or convalescent COVID-19. The sample taken for sequencing was peripheral blood. The CDR3 region is CASSLSREAYEQYF. The CDR3 DNA is TGTGCCAGCAGCTTATCCCGGGAAGCCTACGAGCAGTACTTC.